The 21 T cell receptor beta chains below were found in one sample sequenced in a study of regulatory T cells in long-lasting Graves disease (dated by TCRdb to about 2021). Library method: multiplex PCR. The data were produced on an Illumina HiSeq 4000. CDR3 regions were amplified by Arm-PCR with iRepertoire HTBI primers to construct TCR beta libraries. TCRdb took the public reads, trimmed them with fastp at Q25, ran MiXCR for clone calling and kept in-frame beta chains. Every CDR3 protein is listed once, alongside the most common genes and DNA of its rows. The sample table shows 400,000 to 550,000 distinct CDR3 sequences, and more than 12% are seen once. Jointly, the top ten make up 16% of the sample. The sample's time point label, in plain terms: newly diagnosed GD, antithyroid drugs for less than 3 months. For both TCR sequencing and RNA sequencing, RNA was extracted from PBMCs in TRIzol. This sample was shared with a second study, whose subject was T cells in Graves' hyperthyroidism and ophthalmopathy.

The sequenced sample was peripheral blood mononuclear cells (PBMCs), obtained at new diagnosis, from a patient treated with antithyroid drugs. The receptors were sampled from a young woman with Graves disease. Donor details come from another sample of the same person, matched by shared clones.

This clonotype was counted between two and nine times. In nucleotides, the CDR3 is TGTGCCAGCAGCTTAGATTTCTCGCGGGAGTCTCGCGAGCAGTACTTC. Amino acid sequence: CASSLDFSRESREQYF. The chain employs TRBV7-2 and TRBJ2-7, with 7 positions matching TRBD2. Trimming removed 1 base from V and 6 bases from J; junction bases left unmatched: 12. The CDR3 extends over 16 amino acids. CDR1 and CDR2 (germline): SGHTA, FQGNSA.

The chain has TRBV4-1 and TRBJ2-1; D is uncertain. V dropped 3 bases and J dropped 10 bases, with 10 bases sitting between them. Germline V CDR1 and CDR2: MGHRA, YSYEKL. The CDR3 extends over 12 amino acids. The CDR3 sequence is CASSQPSLEQFF. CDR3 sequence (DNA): TGCGCCAGCAGCCAGCCCTCTCTAGAGCAGTTCTTC.

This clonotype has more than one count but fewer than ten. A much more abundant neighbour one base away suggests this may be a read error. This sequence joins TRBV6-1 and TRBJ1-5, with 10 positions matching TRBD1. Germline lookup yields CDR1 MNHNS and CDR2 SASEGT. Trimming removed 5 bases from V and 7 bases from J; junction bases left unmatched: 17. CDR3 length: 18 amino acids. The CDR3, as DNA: TGTGCCAGCAGTCCCCTGGGACAGGGGACGCTGATTGTACAGCCCCAGCATTTT. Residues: CASSPLGQGTLIVQPQHF.

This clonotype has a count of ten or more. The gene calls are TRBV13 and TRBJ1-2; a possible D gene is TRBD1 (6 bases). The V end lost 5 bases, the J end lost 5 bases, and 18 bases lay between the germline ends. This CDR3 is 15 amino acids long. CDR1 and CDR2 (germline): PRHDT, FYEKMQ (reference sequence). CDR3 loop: CASSPTGRGSYGYTF. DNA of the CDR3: TGTGCCAGCAGCCCAACCGGCAGGGGCTCTTATGGCTACACCTTC.

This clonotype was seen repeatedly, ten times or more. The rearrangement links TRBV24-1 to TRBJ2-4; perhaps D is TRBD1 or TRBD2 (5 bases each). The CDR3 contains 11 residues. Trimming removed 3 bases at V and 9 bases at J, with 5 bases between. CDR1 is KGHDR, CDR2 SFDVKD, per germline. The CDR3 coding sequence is TGTGCCACCAGTGATGGGGGCATTCAGTACTTC. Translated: CATSDGGIQYF.

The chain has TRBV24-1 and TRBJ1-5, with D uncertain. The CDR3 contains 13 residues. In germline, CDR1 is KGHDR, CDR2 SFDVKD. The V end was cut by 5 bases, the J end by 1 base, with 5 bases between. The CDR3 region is CATSVSSNQPQHF. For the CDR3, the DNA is TGTGCCACCAGTGTTTCCAGCAATCAGCCCCAGCATTTT.

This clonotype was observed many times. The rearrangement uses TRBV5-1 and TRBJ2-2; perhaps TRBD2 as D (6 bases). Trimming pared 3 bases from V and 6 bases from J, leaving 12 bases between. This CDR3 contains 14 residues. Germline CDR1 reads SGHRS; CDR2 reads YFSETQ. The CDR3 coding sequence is TGCGCCAGCAGCTCCAGAGGGGACTCCGGGGAGCTGTTTTTT. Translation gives CASSSRGDSGELFF.

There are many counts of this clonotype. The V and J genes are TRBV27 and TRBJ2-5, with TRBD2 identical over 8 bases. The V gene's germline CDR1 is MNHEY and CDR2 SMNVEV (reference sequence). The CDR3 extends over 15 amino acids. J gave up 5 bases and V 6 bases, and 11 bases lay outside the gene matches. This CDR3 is CASSSLAGLGETQYF. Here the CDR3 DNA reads TGTGCCAGCAGCTCTTTAGCGGGACTAGGGGAGACCCAGTACTTC.

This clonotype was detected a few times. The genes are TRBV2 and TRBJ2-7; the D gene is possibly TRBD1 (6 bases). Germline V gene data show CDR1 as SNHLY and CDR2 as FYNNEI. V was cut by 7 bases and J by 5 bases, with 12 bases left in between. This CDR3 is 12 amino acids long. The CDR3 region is CASKGQLHEQYF. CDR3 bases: TGTGCCAGCAAAGGACAGCTACACGAGCAGTACTTC.

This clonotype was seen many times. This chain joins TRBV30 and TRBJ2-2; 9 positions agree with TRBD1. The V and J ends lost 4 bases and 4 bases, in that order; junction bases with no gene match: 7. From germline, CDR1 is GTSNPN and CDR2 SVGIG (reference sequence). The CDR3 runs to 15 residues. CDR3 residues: CAWIGTGRITGELFF. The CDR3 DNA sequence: TGTGCCTGGATCGGGACAGGGCGGATCACCGGGGAGCTGTTTTTT.

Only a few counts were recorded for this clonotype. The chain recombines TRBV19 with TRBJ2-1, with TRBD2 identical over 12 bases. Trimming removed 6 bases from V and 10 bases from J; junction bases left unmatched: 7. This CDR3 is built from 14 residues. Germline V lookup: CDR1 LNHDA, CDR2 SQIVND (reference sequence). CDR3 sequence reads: CASSLTSGSREQFF. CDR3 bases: TGTGCCAGTAGCCTGACTAGCGGGAGTCGAGAGCAGTTCTTC.

The CDR3 DNA reads as TGTGCCAGCAGCCCCAGAGGACAGGGAGGTTACTATGGCTACACCTTC. Encoded protein: CASSPRGQGGYYGYTF. The chain carries TRBV7-2 and TRBJ1-2, with 8 bases fitting TRBD1. This CDR3 is 16 amino acids long. The germline V gene has CDR1 SGHTA and CDR2 FQGNSA. V shed 5 bases, J shed 3 bases, and the junction held 11 bases outside the gene matches.

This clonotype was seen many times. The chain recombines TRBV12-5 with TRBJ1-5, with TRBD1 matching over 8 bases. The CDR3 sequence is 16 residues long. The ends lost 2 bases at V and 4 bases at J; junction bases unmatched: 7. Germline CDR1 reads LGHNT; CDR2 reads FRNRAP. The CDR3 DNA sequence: TGTGCTAGTGGTTTGATTGGGACAGGAGGGAATCAGCCCCAGCATTTT. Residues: CASGLIGTGGNQPQHF.

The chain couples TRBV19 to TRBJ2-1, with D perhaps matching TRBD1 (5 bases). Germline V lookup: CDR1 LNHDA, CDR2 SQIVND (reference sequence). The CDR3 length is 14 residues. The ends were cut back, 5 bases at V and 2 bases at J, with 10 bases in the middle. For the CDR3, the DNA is TGTGCCAGTAGTGCAGGGTGGACCTACAATGAGCAGTTCTTC. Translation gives CASSAGWTYNEQFF.

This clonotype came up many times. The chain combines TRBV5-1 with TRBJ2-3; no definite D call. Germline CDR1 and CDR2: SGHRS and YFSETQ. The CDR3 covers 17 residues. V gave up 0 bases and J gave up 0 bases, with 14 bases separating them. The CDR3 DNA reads TGCGCCAGCAGCTTGGCCCAACACTCCTCTAGCACAGATACGCAGTATTTT. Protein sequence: CASSLAQHSSSTDTQYF. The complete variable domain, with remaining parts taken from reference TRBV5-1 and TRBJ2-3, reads KAGVTQTPRYLIKTRGQQVTLSCSPISGHRSVSWYQQTPGQGLQFLFEYFSETQRNKGNFPGRFSGRQFSNSRSEMNVSTLELGDSALYLCASSLAQHSSSTDTQYFGPGTRLTVL.

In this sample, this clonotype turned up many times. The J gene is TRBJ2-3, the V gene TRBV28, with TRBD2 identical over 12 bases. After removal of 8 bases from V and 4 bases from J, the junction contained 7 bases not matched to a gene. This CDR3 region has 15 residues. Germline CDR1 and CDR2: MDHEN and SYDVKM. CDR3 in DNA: TGTGCCAGCTTTCCTCTAGCGGGAGGGGCAGATACGCAGTATTTT. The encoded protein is CASFPLAGGADTQYF.

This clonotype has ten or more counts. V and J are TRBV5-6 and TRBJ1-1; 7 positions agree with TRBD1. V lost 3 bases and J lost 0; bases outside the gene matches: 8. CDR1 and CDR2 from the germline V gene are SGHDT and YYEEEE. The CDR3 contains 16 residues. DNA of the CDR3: TGTGCCAGCAGCTGGGGACAGCCCAGGATGAACACTGAAGCTTTCTTT. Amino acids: CASSWGQPRMNTEAFF.

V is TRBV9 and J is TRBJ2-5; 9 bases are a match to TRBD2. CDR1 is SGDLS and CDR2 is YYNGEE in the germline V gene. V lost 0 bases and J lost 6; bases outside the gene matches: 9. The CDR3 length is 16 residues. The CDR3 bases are TGTGCCAGCAGCGTAGGAGGCGGGAGGGCCCCAAAGACCCAGTACTTC. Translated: CASSVGGGRAPKTQYF. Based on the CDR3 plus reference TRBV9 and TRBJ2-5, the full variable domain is DSGVTQTPKHLITATGQRVTLRCSPRSGDLSVYWYQQSLDQGLQFLIQYYNGEERAKGNILERFSAQQFPDLHSELNLSSLELGDSALYFCASSVGGGRAPKTQYFGPGTRLLVL.

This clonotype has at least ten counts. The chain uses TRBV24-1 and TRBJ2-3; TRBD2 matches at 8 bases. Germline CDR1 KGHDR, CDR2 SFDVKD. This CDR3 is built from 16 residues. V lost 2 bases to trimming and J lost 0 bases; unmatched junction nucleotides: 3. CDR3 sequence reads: CATSDWASGSTDTQYF. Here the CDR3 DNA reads TGTGCCACCAGTGATTGGGCTAGCGGGAGCACAGATACGCAGTATTTT.

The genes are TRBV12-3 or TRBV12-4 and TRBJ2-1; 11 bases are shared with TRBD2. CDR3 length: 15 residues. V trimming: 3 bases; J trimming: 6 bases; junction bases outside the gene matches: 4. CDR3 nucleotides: TGTGCCAGCAGTTTCCTAGCGGGAGGTCCCAATGAGCAGTTCTTC. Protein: CASSFLAGGPNEQFF.

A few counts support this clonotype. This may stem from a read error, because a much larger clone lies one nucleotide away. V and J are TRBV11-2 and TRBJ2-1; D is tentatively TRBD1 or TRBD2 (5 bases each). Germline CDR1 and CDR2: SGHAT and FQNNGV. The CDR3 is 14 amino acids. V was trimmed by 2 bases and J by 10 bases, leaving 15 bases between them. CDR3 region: CASSLLQGDYEQFF. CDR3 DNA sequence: TGTGCCAGCAGCTTATTGCAGGGCGACTACGAGCAGTTCTTC.